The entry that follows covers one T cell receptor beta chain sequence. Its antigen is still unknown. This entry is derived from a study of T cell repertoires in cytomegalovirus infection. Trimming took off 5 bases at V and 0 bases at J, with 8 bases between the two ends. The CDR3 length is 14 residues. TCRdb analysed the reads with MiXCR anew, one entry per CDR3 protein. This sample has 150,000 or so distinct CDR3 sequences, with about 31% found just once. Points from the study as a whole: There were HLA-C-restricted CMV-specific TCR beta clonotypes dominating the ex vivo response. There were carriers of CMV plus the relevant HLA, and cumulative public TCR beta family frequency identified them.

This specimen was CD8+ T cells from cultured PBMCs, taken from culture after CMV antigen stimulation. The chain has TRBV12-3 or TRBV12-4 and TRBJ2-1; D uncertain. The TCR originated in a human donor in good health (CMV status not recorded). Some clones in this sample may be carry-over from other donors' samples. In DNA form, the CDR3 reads TGTGCCAGCAGTACTCCCCGCTCCTACAATGAGCAGTTCTTC. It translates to CASSTPRSYNEQFF.